This T cell receptor beta chain was recorded in a study of technical replicates of blood from several donors. Repertoires were generated with immunoSEQ multiplex PCR, while TCRdb's copy carries only in-frame clones and drops some. The sample records about 64,000 clones, around 88% being singletons. V lost 0 bases, J lost 3 bases, and 3 bases stayed unmatched. The CDR3 is 15 amino acids. From germline, CDR1 is MNHEY and CDR2 SVGAGI. The rearrangement uses TRBV6-5 and TRBJ2-7; the match to TRBD2 covers 9 bases. This receptor was identified in a human donor in good health. Some clones in this sample may be carry-over from other donors' samples. The sequencing sample was made of PBMCs. The CDR3 loop reads CASSYSLAGIYEQYF. The CDR3 DNA follows: TGTGCCAGCAGTTACTCGCTAGCGGGGATCTACGAGCAGTACTTC.